A selection of T cell receptor beta chains follows, all from one sample in a study of human T cells and chemical hapten exposure. TCRdb reanalysed the RACE reads using MiXCR and keeps one entry per CDR3 protein. The table lists some 110,000 distinct CDR3 sequences, about 12% of them singletons. The specimen comprised whole blood, sampled in connection with sensitization to the hapten diphenylcyclopropenone (DPC). Receptor source: a woman between 50 and 59 years old with alopecia areata. Some clones in this sample may be carry-over from other donors' samples. Both conserved end residues are part of each CDR3. The order of the fields is D gene, J gene, CDR3 length, clone size, V gene, CDR3 DNA, CDR3 protein. The D gene is left open where the match is weak. Size values are once, few and many counts, or a class for expanded clones, and some rows have none.

>TRBD1|TRBJ2-2|17|many|TRBV5-5
TGTGCCAGCAGTCCTGCCGACAGGGCCCTCCTAATGGGGGAGCTGTTTTTT
CASSPADRALLMGELFF
>TRBD1|TRBJ2-7|16|few|TRBV25-1
TGTGCCAGCAGTGGAGGACAGGGCACGTCTAACTACGAGCAGTACTTC
CASSGGQGTSNYEQYF
>NA|TRBJ1-2|15|few|TRBV12-3/TRBV12-4
TGTGCCAGCAGTTTTATCCTCCCGGCGAGGGAAGGCTACACCTTC
CASSFILPAREGYTF
>NA|TRBJ2-1|13|many|TRBV11-2
TGTGCCAGCAGCTCGGGACGGCAAAATGAGCAGTTCTTC
CASSSGRQNEQFF
>TRBD1|TRBJ2-2|15|NA|TRBV24-1
TGTGCCACAAAAACAGGGGCTGCGAACACCGGGGAGCTGTTTTTT
CATKTGAANTGELFF
>NA|TRBJ1-1|14|few|TRBV28
TGTGCCAGCAGGCCTACCCGCGGGAACACTGAAGCTTTCTTT
CASRPTRGNTEAFF
>TRBD1|TRBJ1-1|15|NA|TRBV3-1
TGTGCCAGCAGCCACGCAGGGGGCGCACATTCAAAAGCTTTCTTT
CASSHAGGAHSKAFF
>TRBD1|TRBJ1-6|14|many|TRBV12-3/TRBV12-4
TGTGCCAGCAGTACCTACGGACAGGATTCACCCCTCCACTTT
CASSTYGQDSPLHF
>TRBD1|TRBJ2-2|14|NA|TRBV7-2
TGTGCCAGCAGCTTTGATACAGGGGCCGGGGAGCTGTTTTTT
CASSFDTGAGELFF
>TRBD1|TRBJ1-6|15|NA|TRBV5-1
TGCGCCAGCAGCCGACGGACAGGGGATAATTCACCCCTCCACTTT
CASSRRTGDNSPLHF
>NA|TRBJ1-2|12|few|TRBV20-1
TGCAGTGAGTCACACCTTAACTATGGCTACACCTTC
CSESHLNYGYTF
>NA|TRBJ2-1|12|NA|TRBV4-2
TGTGCCAGCAGCCAAGATCTGGTTAAGCAGTTCTTC
CASSQDLVKQFF
>TRBD2|TRBJ2-7|14|NA|TRBV20-1
TGCAGTGCTTCTCCTCGGGGGGGCCGATACGAGCAGTACTTC
CSASPRGGRYEQYF
>NA|TRBJ1-5|18|few|TRBV28
TGTGCCAGCAGTTTATTCCCCCCGGCAGGGAGGGGCAATCAGCCCCAGCATTTT
CASSLFPPAGRGNQPQHF
>TRBD1|TRBJ1-2|16|few|TRBV6-5
TGTGCCAGCAGTTCCCCCCGGGACAGCCCTAACTATGGCTACACCTTC
CASSSPRDSPNYGYTF
>NA|TRBJ1-6|17|NA|TRBV20-1
TGCAGTGCTAGAGATCGGCAGGCGGGAACCAATAATTCACCCCTCCACTTT
CSARDRQAGTNNSPLHF
>NA|TRBJ1-1|15|many|TRBV4-3
TGCGCCAGCAGCCAAGACCGGGGGAGAGTCTCTGAAGCTTTCTTT
CASSQDRGRVSEAFF
>NA|TRBJ1-4|17|few|TRBV11-2
TGTGCCAGCAGTCGCGGACGGTTAAATGGGCTGACTGAAAAACTGTTTTTT
CASSRGRLNGLTEKLFF
>NA|TRBJ1-6|10|NA|TRBV29-1
TGCAGCGCGTTACTCGGGCCCCTCCACTTT
CSALLGPLHF
>NA|TRBJ1-1|12|many|TRBV20-1
TGCAGTGCTAAACAGGCGAACACTGAAGCTTTCTTT
CSAKQANTEAFF
>NA|TRBJ1-2|15|few|TRBV18
TGTGCCAGCTCACCAGATACGGCTAACGACGTCGGCTACACCTTC
CASSPDTANDVGYTF
>NA|TRBJ2-3|12|NA|TRBV3-1
TGTGCCAGCAGCCCCGAGACAGATACGCAGTATTTT
CASSPETDTQYF